These 10 T cell receptor beta chains were all obtained from the same sample, sequenced in a study of T cells after posttransplantation cyclophosphamide. Control samples came 1 year after myeloablative marrow transplants with methotrexate plus calcineurin inhibitor. The method was immunoSEQ multiplex PCR; TCRdb's version includes in-frame clones alone and lacks a portion of them. The sample includes about 17,000 clones, 85% seen only once; the top ten take about 27%. The sample in question was PBMCs, obtained after allogeneic stem cell transplant with calcineurin inhibitor and methotrexate. Every receptor here comes from a female patient aged 18-30 years who received an allogeneic stem cell transplant from an unrelated donor, was CMV-positive, and had acute and chronic GVHD. The T cells may come from the graft donor.

This chain joins TRBV19 and TRBJ1-1; TRBD1 matches 9 bases. This CDR3 region has 14 residues. V gave up 6 bases and J gave up 1 base; unmatched junction bases: 3. In germline, CDR1 is LNHDA, CDR2 SQIVND (reference sequence). In nucleotides, the CDR3 is TGTGCCAGTAGGACAGGGGGTCGGAACACTGAAGCTTTCTTT. Translated, it gives CASRTGGRNTEAFF.

V usage is TRBV19 and J usage is TRBJ2-3; TRBD2 matches at 9 bases. Trimming cost V 3 bases and J 6 bases; bases outside gene matches: 4. Germline values: CDR1 LNHDA, CDR2 SQIVND (reference sequence). The CDR3 runs to 14 residues. CDR3 sequence: CASSMGLASDTQYF. For the CDR3, the DNA is TGTGCCAGTAGTATGGGACTAGCTTCGGATACGCAGTATTTT.

Comments on this clone: The same CDR3 also results from other DNA sequences found in this sample. The chain links TRBV19 to TRBJ2-7, with 9 bases that match TRBD2. This CDR3 is built from 14 residues. From germline, CDR1 is LNHDA and CDR2 SQIVND (reference sequence). Trimming removed 3 bases from V and 4 bases from J; junction bases left unmatched: 4. For the CDR3, the DNA is TGTGCCAGTAGTATTGGCCTAGCGGGATACGAGCAGTACTTC. Translation: CASSIGLAGYEQYF. The whole variable domain, filled in from reference TRBV19 and TRBJ2-7, reads DGGITQSPKYLFRKEGQNVTLSCEQNLNHDAMYWYRQDPGQGLRLIYYSQIVNDFQKGDIAEGYSVSREKKESFPLTVTSAQKNPTAFYLCASSIGLAGYEQYFGPGTRLTVT.

The chain uses TRBV11-2 and TRBJ2-7; 7 bases fit TRBD1. Germline values: CDR1 SGHAT, CDR2 FQNNGV. The CDR3 loop spans 15 amino acids. V lost 3 bases to trimming and J lost 4 bases; unmatched junction nucleotides: 9. DNA for the CDR3: TGTGCCAGCAGCTTTGGGGCAGGGGGATTTTACGAGCAGTACTTC. Its protein is CASSFGAGGFYEQYF.

The chain employs TRBV10-3 and TRBJ2-4, with 8 bases aligning to TRBD2. V lost 6 bases, J lost 8 bases, and 9 bases stayed unmatched. This CDR3 has 14 residues. The germline gives CDR1 ENHRY, CDR2 SYGVKD. CDR3 in amino acids: CAIRSREVGDIQYF. The CDR3 nucleotides read TGTGCCATCAGATCGCGGGAGGTGGGAGACATTCAGTACTTC.

The chain couples TRBV7-2 to TRBJ2-1, with 11 bases fitting TRBD2. CDR1 and CDR2 (germline): SGHTA, FQGNSA. This CDR3 is built from 18 residues. The V gene end was trimmed by 2 bases and the J gene end by 4 bases; junction bases not matched to a gene: 10. CDR3 loop: CASSLSNLAGGNYNEQFF. The CDR3 nucleotides read TGTGCCAGCAGCTTATCGAACCTAGCGGGAGGAAATTACAATGAGCAGTTCTTC.

This chain links TRBV30 with TRBJ2-7; 8 bases map to TRBD2. Germline V gene sequence: CDR1 GTSNPN, CDR2 SVGIG (reference sequence). Trimming cost V 2 bases and J 5 bases; bases outside gene matches: 8. The CDR3 has 14 amino acids. The CDR3 here is CAWSYSGKRDEQYF. The DNA for the CDR3 is TGTGCCTGGAGTTATAGCGGGAAGAGGGACGAGCAGTACTTC. Variable domain in full (rest from reference TRBV30 and TRBJ2-7): SQTIHQWPATLVQPVGSPLSLECTVEGTSNPNLYWYRQAAGRGLQLLFYSVGIGQISSEVPQNLSASRPQDRQFILSSKKLLLSDSGFYLCAWSYSGKRDEQYFGPGTRLTVT.

The chain carries TRBV4-1 and TRBJ2-3; 7 bases line up with TRBD1. Germline CDR1 MGHRA, CDR2 YSYEKL. The V gene end was trimmed by 1 base and the J gene end by 4 bases; junction bases not matched to a gene: 11. The CDR3 has 17 residues. CDR3 nucleotides: TGCGCCAGCAGCCAAGGACAGGGACGCAACGAGGCAGATACGCAGTATTTT. Residues: CASSQGQGRNEADTQYF.

The CDR3 sequence: CASSLDRGEYYGYTF. CDR3 DNA: TGTGCCAGCAGCTTAGATCGGGGGGAATACTATGGCTACACCTTC. The chain couples TRBV7-2 to TRBJ1-2, with a tentative D call TRBD1 (5 bases). In germline, CDR1 is SGHTA, CDR2 FQGNSA. The length of the CDR3 is 15 residues. V lost 1 base, J lost 3 bases, and 12 bases lay in between.

The chain links TRBV25-1 to TRBJ1-5, with D perhaps TRBD1 (6 bases). Between the trimmed V and J ends, which lost 4 bases and 6 bases, there was a span of 16 bases. This CDR3 spans 15 amino acids. Per the germline V gene, CDR1 is MGHDK and CDR2 is SYGVNS. The CDR3 sequence is CASSGSTGGGQPQHF. CDR3 sequence (DNA): TGTGCCAGCAGTGGATCGACAGGAGGTGGTCAGCCCCAGCATTTT.